The 8 T cell receptor beta chains below come from one sample, sequenced in a study of cytomegalovirus exposure and HLA in healthy donors (dated by TCRdb to about 2017). Libraries were prepared through the immunoSEQ multiplex PCR assay. A mixture of 60 forward primers for TCR Vbeta segments and 13 reverse primers for TCR Jbeta segments was used in the multiplex PCR. Drawn from immuneACCESS, this table holds only the in-frame rearrangements with V and J called that TCRdb kept. Clones are partly lost; checked studies trace under half to an unresolved V gene and leave the rest unexplained. This sample holds around 120,000 clones; 60% to 85% were observed only once. Of the sample, over 5% falls within the top ten clones. Source material: PBMCs. The receptor source for this set is a woman between 40 and 50 years old in good health and CMV-seronegative.

The chain couples TRBV7-3 to TRBJ2-2; D call uncertain. Trimming left V 6 bases short and J 8 bases short, with 10 bases between. The CDR3 consists of 12 residues. Germline V gene lookup returns CDR1 SGHTA and CDR2 FQGTGA. CDR3 nucleotides: TGTGCCAGCAGTTCGTACGGGGGGGAGCTGTTTTTT. Its translation: CASSSYGGELFF.

CDR3 sequence (DNA): TGCAGCGTTGAGCACCTTACTCCCCACCGCTTCATCAACACAGATACGCAGTATTTT. Translation gives CSVEHLTPHRFINTDTQYF. J is TRBJ2-3 and V is TRBV29-1; D not resolved. Deletions cut 3 bases from V and 2 bases from J, with 27 bases between. The germline V gene has CDR1 SQVTM and CDR2 ANQGSEA. The CDR3 is 19 residues long.

This sequence joins TRBV6-5 and TRBJ2-7, with 10 nucleotides matching TRBD2. The J segment lost 2 bases and the V segment lost 0 bases, leaving 4 bases of the junction unmatched. The V gene's germline CDR1 is MNHEY and CDR2 SVGAGI. This CDR3 is built from 16 residues. DNA for the CDR3: TGTGCCAGCAGTTACTCCTCTAGCGGGAGAACCTACGAGCAGTACTTC. It is translated as CASSYSSSGRTYEQYF.

This chain links TRBV28 with TRBJ2-7; tentatively, D is TRBD1 (6 bases). This CDR3 has 13 amino acids. Trimming took 9 bases from V and 2 from J, leaving 14 bases between them. Germline-derived CDR1 and CDR2 are MDHEN and SYDVKM. The CDR3, as DNA: TGTGCCAGTGATACAGGGCCGACCTACGAGCAGTACTTC. The encoded protein is CASDTGPTYEQYF.

This clone was detected only a few times. The chain combines TRBV20-1 with TRBJ2-5, with no clear D. V lost 3 bases and J lost 1, with 3 bases in between. This CDR3 is built from 11 residues. Looked up from germline, CDR1 is DFQATT and CDR2 is SNEGSKA (reference sequence). The CDR3 spells CSASGQETQYF. Here the CDR3 DNA reads TGCAGTGCTAGCGGCCAAGAGACCCAGTACTTC.

The chain links TRBV6-6 to TRBJ1-5; possibly TRBD1 for D (5 bases). CDR1 is MNHNY and CDR2 is SVGAGI in the germline V gene (reference sequence). CDR3 length: 15 amino acids. The V and J ends lost 6 bases and 11 bases respectively, with 23 bases between them. This CDR3 reads CASRSRVGGHSAQHF. The DNA for the CDR3 is TGTGCCAGCAGGTCCCGGGTGGGAGGACACTCGGCCCAGCATTTT.

This clone was picked up a small number of times. The chain uses TRBV5-6 and TRBJ2-2; no firm D call. Per the germline V gene, CDR1 is SGHDT and CDR2 is YYEEEE. This CDR3 is 12 amino acids long. V was clipped by 2 bases and J by 12 bases, with 11 bases between them. CDR3 in DNA: TGTGCCAGCAGCTTCAAGGAAGCGAAGCTGTTTTTT. Translated: CASSFKEAKLFF.

CDR3 region: CASSQRDRFSLRGGGYTF. The CDR3 DNA follows: TGCGCCAGCAGCCAACGGGACAGGTTCTCCCTCCGGGGAGGTGGCTACACCTTC. The rearrangement joins TRBV4-1 to TRBJ1-2; 8 nucleotides agree with TRBD1. CDR3 length: 18 amino acids. CDR1 and CDR2 from the germline V gene are MGHRA and YSYEKL. J lost 7 bases, V lost 2 bases, and 18 bases had no gene match.